This T cell receptor (beta chain) emerged from a study of shared clonotypes between healthy human individuals. Study-wide results and limits: Larger richness was generally estimated for naive than memory subsets.

This CDR3 is 12 amino acids long. Germline V gene data show CDR1 as SGHTA and CDR2 as FQGNSA. V lost 5 bases, J lost 6 bases, and 7 bases lay in between. For this clone: No antigen is known for it.

Original handling: ImmunoSEQ yielded junction-only sequences lacking quality scores, so filtering differed. TCRdb keeps only in-frame clones here, not all; method: immunoSEQ multiplex PCR. V, J and clone size are taken as reported in that table, and D and trimming were inferred from the DNA itself. This sample carries around 320,000 clones, roughly 91% of them seen once, and the ten largest clones take about 17%. Source material: memory CD8+ T cells sorted from blood. Subset indicated: CD45RO+ cells pooled with CCR7-negative TemRA cells. The clonotype was recovered from a man aged 18-30 years in good health. This chain uses TRBV7-2 with TRBJ2-2; no firm D call. The CDR3 nucleotides read TGTGCCAGCAGCGCAGTACCCGGGGAGCTGTTTTTT. Encoded protein: CASSAVPGELFF.